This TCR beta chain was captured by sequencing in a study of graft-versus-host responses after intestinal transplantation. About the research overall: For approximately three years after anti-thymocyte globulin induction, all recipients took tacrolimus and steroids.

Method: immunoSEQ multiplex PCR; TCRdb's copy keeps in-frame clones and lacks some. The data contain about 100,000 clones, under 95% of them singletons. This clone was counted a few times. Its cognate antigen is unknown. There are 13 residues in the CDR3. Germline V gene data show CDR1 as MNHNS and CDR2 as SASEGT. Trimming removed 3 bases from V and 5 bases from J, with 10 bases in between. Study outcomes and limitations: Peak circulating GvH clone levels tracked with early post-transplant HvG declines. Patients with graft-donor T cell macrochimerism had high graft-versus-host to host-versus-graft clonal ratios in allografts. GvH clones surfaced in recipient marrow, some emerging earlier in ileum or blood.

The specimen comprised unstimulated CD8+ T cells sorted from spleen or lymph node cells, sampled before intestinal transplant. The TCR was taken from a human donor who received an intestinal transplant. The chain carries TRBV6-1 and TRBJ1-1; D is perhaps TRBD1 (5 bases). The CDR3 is CASSDMGRTEAFF. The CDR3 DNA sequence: TGTGCCAGCAGTGACATGGGGCGTACTGAAGCTTTCTTT.